Listed below are T cell receptor beta chains from one sample, sequenced in a study of cytomegalovirus exposure and HLA in healthy donors. The assay was immunoSEQ multiplex PCR, and TCRdb's table has in-frame clones only and misses some. The repertoire holds more than 150,000 clones, with less than 90% as singletons. Input material: PBMCs. The receptors derive from a girl under three years old in good health and CMV-seronegative. CDR3s include the opening cysteine and the closing phenylalanine or tryptophan.

v_call: TRBV30
cdr3_aa: CAWRTGLPPTIYNEQFF

v_call: TRBV27
cdr3_aa: CASSPGGLGHEQFF

v_call: TRBV25-1
cdr3_aa: CASSVTGTSGGTDTQYF

v_call: TRBV5-1
cdr3_aa: CASSLHPGQGNSPLHF

v_call: TRBV19
cdr3_aa: CASSMLGDTDTQYF

v_call: TRBV7-6
cdr3_aa: CASVDRAYNEQFF

v_call: TRBV7-8
cdr3_aa: CASSLAGGAVYNEQFF

v_call: TRBV5-5
cdr3_aa: CASSLGGAGGYTF

v_call: TRBV7-9
cdr3_aa: CASSLVGADEQFF

v_call: TRBV30
cdr3_aa: CAWSVWRQWNTEAFF

v_call: TRBV5-4
cdr3_aa: CASSPAGTSGSQKAKNIQYF

v_call: TRBV10-1
cdr3_aa: CASSESGQLGTEAFF

v_call: TRBV6-5
cdr3_aa: CASRRQISHLYEQYF

v_call: TRBV7-9
cdr3_aa: CSSRQGGQPQHF

v_call: TRBV5-1
cdr3_aa: CASSLDPVSGNTIYF

v_call: TRBV5-5
cdr3_aa: CASSLRGGWEPQHF

v_call: TRBV7-2
cdr3_aa: CASSLVGQPQETQYF

v_call: TRBV6-5
cdr3_aa: CASSYSPSLGAEELFF

v_call: TRBV6-1
cdr3_aa: CASSPDRVGYGYTF

v_call: TRBV27
cdr3_aa: CASSLTYRYEQYF

v_call: TRBV27
cdr3_aa: CASSPLAGRRDGEQYF

v_call: TRBV21-1
cdr3_aa: CASSKATSGVSYNEQFF

v_call: TRBV30
cdr3_aa: CAWRAGGGGGPSSYNEQFF

v_call: TRBV11-2
cdr3_aa: CASSLDGAGGPYEQYF

v_call: TRBV7-9
cdr3_aa: CASSLAISATDTQYF

v_call: TRBV27
cdr3_aa: CASSLVGHPYGYTF

v_call: TRBV2
cdr3_aa: CASTGGIETQYF

v_call: TRBV5-1
cdr3_aa: CASSSNRGHFTDTQYF

v_call: TRBV4-1
cdr3_aa: CASSQGGTGGVSSYEQYF

v_call: TRBV5-4
cdr3_aa: CASSTSGGIEETQYF

v_call: TRBV4-1
cdr3_aa: CASSQVRGGIYEQYF

v_call: TRBV2
cdr3_aa: CASTLAGITDTQYF

v_call: TRBV5-6
cdr3_aa: CASSLTGVGSTEAFF

v_call: TRBV27
cdr3_aa: CASSLRTSGSSLGFYEQYF

v_call: TRBV29-1
cdr3_aa: CRPRGNGYTF

v_call: TRBV5-6
cdr3_aa: CASSYRQGYEQYF

v_call: TRBV19
cdr3_aa: CASKDRGRGANVLTF

v_call: TRBV6-1
cdr3_aa: CASSEGVQETQYF

v_call: TRBV10-2
cdr3_aa: CASSEVGEAIGYTF

v_call: TRBV18
cdr3_aa: CASSPVGGSSTDTQYF

v_call: TRBV18
cdr3_aa: CASSQRGGYEQYF

v_call: TRBV9
cdr3_aa: CASSSSGRGDEQFF

v_call: TRBV7-8
cdr3_aa: CASSTGTSGSGSYNEQFF

v_call: TRBV30
cdr3_aa: CAWRDTQETQYF

v_call: TRBV21-1
cdr3_aa: CASSKGQYQETQYF

v_call: TRBV6-6
cdr3_aa: CASTELDRGKQPQHF

v_call: TRBV19
cdr3_aa: CASRGAAVDTQYF

v_call: TRBV6-1
cdr3_aa: CASSVFVEINEQFF

v_call: TRBV7-2
cdr3_aa: CASSLVPGSNQPQHF

v_call: TRBV29-1
cdr3_aa: CSVGGKITDTQYF

v_call: TRBV2
cdr3_aa: CASRVRERYNEQFF

v_call: TRBV11-2
cdr3_aa: CASSSPLRAYEQYF